Each of the 17 T cell receptor beta chains below was sequenced from the same sample in a study of T cell repertoires in cytomegalovirus infection. TCRdb reanalysed the reads using MiXCR and keeps one entry per CDR3 protein. The sample has around 230,000 distinct CDR3 sequences, roughly 6.5% seen once; the top ten hold 5.5% to 8%. The sequenced material came from PBMCs. Receptors were obtained from a human donor in good health (CMV status not recorded). Some clones in this sample may be carry-over from other donors' samples.

In its sample, this clonotype was seen many times. The chain recombines TRBV7-2 with TRBJ1-2, with 7 bases that match TRBD1. Germline CDR1 SGHTA, CDR2 FQGNSA. Trimming removed 1 base from V and 6 bases from J; junction bases left unmatched: 8. CDR3 length equals 15 residues. Written as DNA, the CDR3 is TGTGCCAGCAGCTTAGGACAGGGCCGAATGCATGGCTACACCTTC. It encodes CASSLGQGRMHGYTF.

This clonotype appeared many times. The chain combines TRBV5-6 with TRBJ2-1, with 9 bases fitting TRBD2. The CDR3 is 16 residues long. Unmatched junction bases numbered 9, after V lost 4 bases and J lost 4 bases. The germline V gene encodes CDR1 SGHDT and CDR2 YYEEEE. CDR3 DNA: TGTGCCAGCAGCGGAGGGGCTAGCGGGGCGTACAATGAGCAGTTCTTC. Protein: CASSGGASGAYNEQFF.

This clonotype was seen many times. J is TRBJ2-7 and V is TRBV6-6; 10 bases map to TRBD2. This CDR3 is 18 amino acids long. Trimming at V came to 2 bases and at J to 2 bases, leaving 12 bases not matched to a gene. Germline loops: CDR1 MNHNY, CDR2 SVGAGI (reference sequence). The CDR3, as DNA: TGTGCCAGCAGTTACGACCACTCCCTAGCGGGGGTGCCCTACGAGCAGTACTTC. Translated: CASSYDHSLAGVPYEQYF.

The table lists this clonotype with a few counts. The chain has TRBV13 and TRBJ1-2; D remains unclear. Germline V CDR1 and CDR2: PRHDT, FYEKMQ (reference sequence). The V gene lost 7 bases and the J gene lost 9 bases, with 18 bases spanning the gap. The CDR3 length is 13 residues. CDR3 in DNA: TGTGCCAGCAACCAGACCCTCTTAAAAAGCTACACCTTC. This gives the protein CASNQTLLKSYTF. Looking up the rest from reference TRBV13 and TRBJ1-2 gives the full variable domain: AAGVIQSPRHLIKEKRETATLKCYPIPRHDTVYWYQQGPGQDPQFLISFYEKMQSDKGSIPDRFSAQQFSDYHSELNMSSLELGDSALYFCASNQTLLKSYTFGSGTRLTVV.

This clonotype has more than one count but fewer than ten. A much larger clone differs by one base, so this may be a read error. The chain combines TRBV7-9 with TRBJ1-3; D call uncertain. CDR1 and CDR2 (germline): SEHNR, FQNEAQ (reference sequence). The CDR3 runs to 13 residues. V lost 5 bases and J lost 1, with 6 bases in between. The CDR3 region is CASSPMSGNTIYF. The CDR3, as DNA: TGTGCCAGCAGCCCGATGTCTGGAAACACCATATATTTT.

This clonotype was detected many times. This chain connects TRBV30 to TRBJ1-5; D possibly corresponds to TRBD1 (6 bases). The CDR3 has 16 amino acids. V lost 2 bases and J lost 4, with 18 bases in between. Germline CDR1 reads GTSNPN; CDR2 reads SVGIG (reference sequence). The CDR3: CAWSPSRGRGNQPQHF. DNA of the CDR3: TGTGCCTGGAGTCCCTCGCGGGGGCGCGGGAATCAGCCCCAGCATTTT.

The sample holds many counts of this clonotype. The chain couples TRBV6-5 to TRBJ2-2; either TRBD1 or TRBD2 may supply D (5 bases each). The length of the CDR3 is 16 residues. Looked up from germline, CDR1 is MNHEY and CDR2 is SVGAGI. V lost 6 bases and J lost 4, with 18 bases in between. CDR3 coding DNA: TGTGCCAGCAGCTCAGGCCCCGGGGCACCCACCGGGGAGCTGTTTTTT. It is translated as CASSSGPGAPTGELFF.

The chain is built from TRBV5-1 and TRBJ1-1; D is perhaps TRBD1 (5 bases). The CDR3 runs 17 residues. Germline lookup yields CDR1 SGHRS and CDR2 YFSETQ. V shed 0 bases and J shed 1 base, with 16 bases lying between them. CDR3 sequence reads: CASSLVGGAVTNTEAFF. As DNA, the CDR3 is TGCGCCAGCAGCTTGGTCGGGGGAGCGGTTACGAACACTGAAGCTTTCTTT.

This clonotype occurred many times. CDR3 region: CASSFLGLASTDTQYF. CDR3 sequence (DNA): TGTGCCAGCAGTTTCCTCGGCTTAGCTAGCACAGATACGCAGTATTTT. The chain employs TRBV28 and TRBJ2-3; D is ambiguous. CDR3 length: 16 residues. The germline V and J ends were trimmed by 3 bases and 0 bases, with 13 bases remaining between them. From germline, CDR1 is MDHEN and CDR2 SYDVKM.

This clonotype has a handful of counts. This chain joins TRBV30 and TRBJ2-5; 9 bases align to TRBD2. In germline, CDR1 is GTSNPN, CDR2 SVGIG (reference sequence). The V segment lost 2 bases and the J segment 5 bases; nucleotides outside the gene matches: 3. The CDR3 has 13 amino acids. As DNA, the CDR3 is TGTGCCTGGAGTATTACTAGCGGGGAGACCCAGTACTTC. Translating gives CAWSITSGETQYF.

This clonotype has a count of ten or more. V gene TRBV7-8 combines with J gene TRBJ1-2, with D hard to call. Trimming pared 3 bases from V and 4 bases from J, leaving 12 bases between. Germline values: CDR1 SGHVS, CDR2 FQNEAQ. The CDR3 is 14 residues long. The CDR3 DNA reads TGTGCCAGCAGCTTGGGTGAGGGCTTCTATGGCTACACCTTC. Amino acid sequence: CASSLGEGFYGYTF.

This clonotype was seen at least ten times. The gene calls are TRBV4-3 and TRBJ2-1; a weak D match, TRBD2 (7 bases). The CDR3 extends over 15 amino acids. Germline V CDR1 and CDR2: LGHNA, YSLEER. The germline V and J ends were trimmed by 0 bases and 7 bases, with 13 bases remaining between them. The CDR3 DNA is TGCGCCAGCAGCCAAGAAGGGGGGGCCTGGAATGAGCAGTTCTTC. It translates to CASSQEGGAWNEQFF.

This sequence joins TRBV20-1 and TRBJ2-5, with D possibly being TRBD2 (6 bases). Germline V gives CDR1 DFQATT, CDR2 SNEGSKA (reference sequence). Trimming removed 5 bases from V and 5 bases from J, with 18 bases in between. The CDR3 length is 14 residues. The CDR3 spells CSAARREREETQYF. CDR3 coding DNA: TGCAGTGCTGCGAGACGGGAGAGGGAGGAGACCCAGTACTTC.

This clonotype was seen many times. This rearrangement joins TRBV7-9 to TRBJ1-2; 8 bases map to TRBD1. The germline V gene has CDR1 SEHNR and CDR2 FQNEAQ (reference sequence). V trimming: 5 bases; J trimming: 3 bases; junction bases outside the gene matches: 8. There are 15 residues in the CDR3. The CDR3 region has the DNA TGTGCCAGCAGCGCCATATGGGGACAGGACTATGGCTACACCTTC. This translates into CASSAIWGQDYGYTF.

This clonotype was counted at least ten times. The V call is TRBV20-1, the J call TRBJ1-1; D might be TRBD1 (5 bases). Germline V lookup: CDR1 DFQATT, CDR2 SNEGSKA (reference sequence). The ends were cut back, 7 bases at V and 5 bases at J, with 17 bases in the middle. The CDR3 length is 13 residues. CDR3 sequence (DNA): TGCAGTGTGGTTAGGTCAGGGATGACTGAAGCTTTCTTT. Translation: CSVVRSGMTEAFF.

In its sample, this clonotype was seen many times. The genes are TRBV7-9 and TRBJ2-7, with no clear D. From germline, CDR1 is SEHNR and CDR2 FQNEAQ (reference sequence). This CDR3 spans 14 amino acids. The germline V and J ends were trimmed by 3 bases and 3 bases, with 12 bases remaining between them. CDR3 sequence: CASSFGPQYYEQYF. The CDR3 DNA is TGTGCCAGCAGCTTCGGTCCCCAGTACTACGAGCAGTACTTC.

The CDR3, as DNA: TGCGCCAGCAGCTTGTTGGGTTCGGGACCGGGCGAAGCTTTCTTT. This translates into CASSLLGSGPGEAFF. The chain carries TRBV5-1 and TRBJ1-1; weak D call: TRBD1 (5 bases). The germline V and J ends were trimmed by 1 base and 8 bases, with 18 bases remaining between them. From germline, CDR1 is SGHRS and CDR2 YFSETQ. The CDR3 covers 15 residues.